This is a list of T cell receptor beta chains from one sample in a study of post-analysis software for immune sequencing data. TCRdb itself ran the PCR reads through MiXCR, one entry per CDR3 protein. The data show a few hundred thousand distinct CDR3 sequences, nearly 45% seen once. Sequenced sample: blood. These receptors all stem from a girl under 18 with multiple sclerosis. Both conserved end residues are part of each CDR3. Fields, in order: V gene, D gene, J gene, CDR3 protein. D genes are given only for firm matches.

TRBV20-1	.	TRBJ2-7	CSARDQEAPDSYEQYF
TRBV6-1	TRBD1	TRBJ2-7	CASTEGATGVFEQYF
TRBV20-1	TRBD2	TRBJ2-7	CSAHRDYSYEQYF
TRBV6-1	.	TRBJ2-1	CASSDSPYSYNEQFF
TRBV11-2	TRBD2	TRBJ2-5	CASSLDRLAGDGETQYF
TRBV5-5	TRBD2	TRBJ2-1	CASSFTSGSVEQFF
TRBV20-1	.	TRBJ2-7	CSARDKRASYEQYF
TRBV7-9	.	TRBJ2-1	CASVRSSAHNEQFF
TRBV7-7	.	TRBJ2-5	CASSKDLQETQYF
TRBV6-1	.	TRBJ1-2	CASSDRDLDYGYTF
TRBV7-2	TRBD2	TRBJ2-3	CASSLESSGGDTQYF